This is a list of T cell receptor beta chains from one sample in a study of blood T cell repertoires in COVID-19. Repertoires were generated with immunoSEQ multiplex PCR, while TCRdb's copy carries only in-frame clones and drops some. The sample gives approximately 160,000 clones, around 90% of which show up once; roughly 19% is in the top ten. Specimen: peripheral blood. The receptors here all came from a man in his sixties with active or convalescent COVID-19. Each CDR3 is given without its conserved first and last residue. Fields, in order: V gene, J gene, CDR3 protein.

>TRBV10-1|TRBJ1-1
ASRQSGMTGGASEAF
>TRBV19|TRBJ1-5
ASSIGGPNQPQH
>TRBV10-2|TRBJ1-2
ASSATGAGGYT
>TRBV29-1|TRBJ1-4
SVETMSGEKLF
>TRBV29-1|TRBJ1-2
SVAGTGGNYGYT
>TRBV19|TRBJ1-6
ASSIGLYNSPLH
>TRBV18|TRBJ2-3
ASSPRGTGGADTQY
>TRBV12-3/TRBV12-4|TRBJ1-2
AILNEGGYT
>TRBV10-1|TRBJ2-7
ASSESGADHYEQY
>TRBV5-1|TRBJ2-3
ASSLGSGQYTDTQY
>TRBV4-1|TRBJ1-3
ASSQGPFGGGNTIY
>TRBV2|TRBJ1-2
ASSAGGGGYT
>TRBV5-4|TRBJ1-2
ASRFVGTGASPRDYGYT
>TRBV2|TRBJ2-5
ASTVAPETQY
>TRBV2|TRBJ1-2
ASSEGQDYGYT
>TRBV7-8|TRBJ2-7
ASSPGGPYEQY
>TRBV2|TRBJ1-5
ASSESTVYQPQH
>TRBV6-6|TRBJ1-4
ASSSPDRGDEKLF
>TRBV18|TRBJ2-2
ASSPTRDTGELF
>TRBV19|TRBJ1-5
ASSPYRADNQPQH
>TRBV6-4|TRBJ1-1
ASSDAPSRPGTEAF
>TRBV27|TRBJ1-2
ASSLSGPTGSGGYT
>TRBV6-5|TRBJ1-6
ASLTGDFSPLH
>TRBV7-2|TRBJ2-3
ASSLASGVRLTDTQY